The next 22 T cell receptor beta chains were all read from a single sample in a study of beta chain features in type 1 diabetes. The antigens for these receptors are not known. Study-level findings and limits: Shorter TCRB CDR3s, moderately but significantly so, marked every one of the four CD4+ subsets in Type 1 diabetes patients.

Reverse transcribing all isolated RNA meant expressed TCRB transcripts were sequenced. Assay: immunoSEQ multiplex PCR; the TCRdb copy retains only in-frame clones and omits some. The profile covers some 44,000 clones, with around 71% appearing a single time and 2% to 2.5% taken by the ten largest. The sequenced sample consisted of Tregs from blood. These receptors were collected from a woman aged 18-29 years with type 1 diabetes.

V gene TRBV5-4 combines with J gene TRBJ2-5; tentatively, D is TRBD1 (6 bases). Germline values: CDR1 SGHNT, CDR2 YYREEE (reference sequence). The CDR3 is made up of 14 amino acids. V was shortened by 1 base and J by 4 bases, with 11 bases between the two germline ends. The CDR3 DNA is TGTGCCAGCAGCTTGTCAGGGGTGGGAGAGACCCAGTACTTC. As protein: CASSLSGVGETQYF.

V is TRBV28 and J is TRBJ2-5, with a weak D call TRBD2 (5 bases). The DNA matches TRBJ2-7 better at its end, which makes the J call doubtful. The germline V gene has CDR1 MDHEN and CDR2 SYDVKM. The CDR3 totals 12 residues. The DNA of the CDR3 is TGTGCCAGCAGCTTACTAGTATACGAGCAGTACTTC. It is translated as CASSLLVYEQYF.

This clone turned up a few times. The CDR3 protein is CASSAGGSGVISYNEQFF. The CDR3 DNA follows: TGTGCCAGTAGTGCCGGTGGTAGCGGGGTGATCTCCTACAATGAGCAGTTCTTC. V gene TRBV19 combines with J gene TRBJ2-1; TRBD2 aligns across 8 bases. Per the germline V gene, CDR1 is LNHDA and CDR2 is SQIVND (reference sequence). The CDR3 runs 18 residues. Trimming took 5 bases from V and 0 from J; bases not matched to a gene: 12.

This chain links TRBV23-1 with TRBJ1-4; D is possibly TRBD1 (5 bases). TRBV23-1 is treated as an ORF (open reading frame) with a function not yet certain. V was cut by 8 bases and J by 6 bases, with 10 bases left in between. This CDR3 contains 12 residues. The CDR3 here is CASPQGYEKLFF. CDR3 DNA: TGCGCCAGCCCTCAGGGTTATGAAAAACTGTTTTTT.

The V call is TRBV7-9, the J call TRBJ2-5; maybe TRBD2 (6 bases). The J call is in doubt because the DNA end fits TRBJ2-7 better. This CDR3 is 16 amino acids long. Germline lookup yields CDR1 SEHNR and CDR2 FQNEAQ (reference sequence). CDR3 loop: CASSLARLGKNSEQYF. CDR3 nucleotides: TGTGCCAGCAGCTTAGCGCGACTAGGAAAGAACTCCGAGCAGTACTTC.

A few counts support this clone. V gene TRBV7-9 combines with J gene TRBJ2-6; perhaps TRBD2 as D (5 bases). V was cut by 7 bases and J by 1 base, with 11 bases left in between. Looked up from germline, CDR1 is SEHNR and CDR2 is FQNEAQ (reference sequence). The CDR3 length is 15 residues. CDR3 sequence: CASTAGISGANVLTF. In nucleotides, the CDR3 is TGTGCCAGCACGGCCGGGATTTCTGGGGCCAACGTCCTGACTTTC.

The rearrangement uses TRBV5-4 and TRBJ2-5; 7 nucleotides align to TRBD1. The length of the CDR3 is 15 residues. After removal of 2 bases from V and 4 bases from J, the junction contained 8 bases not matched to a gene. Germline CDR1 SGHNT, CDR2 YYREEE (reference sequence). CDR3 nucleotides: TGTGCCAGCAGCTTAAGGGGGCTAGGTGGAGAGACCCAGTACTTC. It yields the protein CASSLRGLGGETQYF.

The chain has TRBV19 and TRBJ1-2; 7 bases are a match to TRBD1. This CDR3 is 14 amino acids long. CDR1 LNHDA and CDR2 SQIVND come from the germline V gene (reference sequence). V gave up 8 bases and J gave up 4 bases; unmatched junction bases: 10. The CDR3 reads CASSLAGQPYGYTF. CDR3 DNA sequence: TGTGCCAGTTCTCTCGCGGGACAGCCCTATGGCTACACCTTC.

The chain combines TRBV9 with TRBJ2-7; D remains ambiguous. Germline V gene data show CDR1 as SGDLS and CDR2 as YYNGEE. This CDR3 comprises 14 residues. V shed 0 bases and J shed 4 bases, with 11 bases lying between them. This chain's CDR3 is CASSVAEQNYEQYF. The CDR3 nucleotides read TGTGCCAGCAGCGTAGCTGAACAAAATTACGAGCAGTACTTC.

The rearrangement uses TRBV23-1 and TRBJ1-6, with no clear D. TRBV23-1 is known as an ORF, though its function is uncertain. This CDR3 comprises 15 residues. The V and J ends lost 3 bases and 6 bases respectively, with 12 bases between them. CDR3 bases: TGCGCCAGCAGTCAGCCTTCCCTTAGTAATTCACCCCTCCACTTT. Translating gives CASSQPSLSNSPLHF.

This clone was found once. The chain recombines TRBV18 with TRBJ2-7; no clear D. V was trimmed by 5 bases and J by 5 bases, leaving 19 bases between them. The CDR3 length is 15 residues. Germline loops: CDR1 KGHSH, CDR2 LQKENI. The CDR3 sequence: CASSGLLPQNDEQYF. CDR3 nucleotides: TGTGCCAGCTCAGGGCTTCTACCTCAAAATGACGAGCAGTACTTC.

V and J are TRBV5-6 and TRBJ2-3, with D unresolved. Looked up from germline, CDR1 is SGHDT and CDR2 is YYEEEE. The germline V and J ends were trimmed by 1 base and 1 base, with 4 bases remaining between them. The CDR3 covers 13 residues. CDR3 in DNA: TGTGCCAGCAGCTTGAGCGGCACAGATACGCAGTATTTT. This sequence encodes CASSLSGTDTQYF. The full variable domain, in which reference TRBV5-6 and TRBJ2-3 provide the parts outside the CDR3, is DAGVTQSPTHLIKTRGQQVTLRCSPKSGHDTVSWYQQALGQGPQFIFQYYEEEERQRGNFPDRFSGHQFPNYSSELNVNALLLGDSALYLCASSLSGTDTQYFGPGTRLTVL.

This chain uses TRBV9 with TRBJ2-3; 11 bases align to TRBD2. This CDR3 is 16 amino acids long. Germline V CDR1 and CDR2: SGDLS, YYNGEE. With 4 bases clipped from V and 5 bases from J, the junction kept 9 bases outside the gene matches. The CDR3 region has the DNA TGTGCCAGCAGCCCTGATCTAGCGGGAGGCGGAGATACGCAGTATTTT. It yields the protein CASSPDLAGGGDTQYF.

The chain uses TRBV9 and TRBJ2-3; a weak D match, TRBD1 (6 bases). CDR3 length: 12 residues. V lost 3 bases, J lost 4 bases, and 6 bases lay in between. CDR1 is SGDLS, CDR2 YYNGEE, per germline. The CDR3 bases are TGTGCCAGCAGCGACAGGGCAGATACGCAGTATTTT. The encoded protein is CASSDRADTQYF.

V usage is TRBV10-3 and J usage is TRBJ2-3; D gene uncertain. This CDR3 contains 14 residues. Germline loops: CDR1 ENHRY, CDR2 SYGVKD. V was clipped by 5 bases and J by 2 bases, with 11 bases between them. DNA of the CDR3: TGTGCCATCAGTACCGGGTCCCTCACAGATACGCAGTATTTT. Protein sequence: CAISTGSLTDTQYF.

This chain joins TRBV5-1 and TRBJ2-2, with 9 positions matching TRBD2. The V and J ends lost 5 bases and 6 bases, in that order; junction bases with no gene match: 14. Per germline, CDR1 SGHRS and CDR2 YFSETQ. The CDR3 is made up of 17 amino acids. This CDR3 is CASRFLASGKVAGELFF. The CDR3 nucleotides read TGCGCCAGCAGATTTCTGGCTAGCGGGAAGGTCGCCGGGGAGCTGTTTTTT.

V gene TRBV7-2 combines with J gene TRBJ2-1, with 14 bases lining up with TRBD2. The CDR3 runs 14 residues. J gave up 14 bases and V 2 bases, and 5 bases lay outside the gene matches. Germline values: CDR1 SGHTA, CDR2 FQGNSA. CDR3 in DNA: TGTGCCAGCAGCTTATTACGGACTAGCGGGAGGAAGTTCTTC. Its translation is CASSLLRTSGRKFF.

The CDR3 reads CASSFQSPGLAGGDNEQFF. Here the CDR3 DNA reads TGCGCCAGCAGCTTTCAATCCCCGGGACTAGCGGGAGGGGACAATGAGCAGTTCTTC. V and J are TRBV5-1 and TRBJ2-1; 16 nucleotides line up with TRBD2. The ends lost 2 bases at V and 5 bases at J; junction bases unmatched: 10. This CDR3 region has 19 residues. Germline-derived CDR1 and CDR2 are SGHRS and YFSETQ. Filled out from reference TRBV5-1 and TRBJ2-1, the complete variable domain reads KAGVTQTPRYLIKTRGQQVTLSCSPISGHRSVSWYQQTPGQGLQFLFEYFSETQRNKGNFPGRFSGRQFSNSRSEMNVSTLELGDSALYLCASSFQSPGLAGGDNEQFFGPGTRLTVL.

Comment on this clone: This clone may be a read error of a much larger clone one base away. Different DNA sequences within this sample yield the same CDR3. The chain recombines TRBV7-2 with TRBJ1-5, with 10 bases aligning to TRBD1. V was pared by 4 bases and J by 7 bases, with 1 base of the junction left unmatched. This CDR3 spans 13 amino acids. CDR1 and CDR2 (germline): SGHTA, FQGNSA. The CDR3 DNA is TGTGCCAGCAGCTGGACAGGGGGGCAGCCCCAGCATTTT. Its protein is CASSWTGGQPQHF.

The rearrangement joins TRBV6-5 to TRBJ2-3, with D tentatively TRBD2 (5 bases). V dropped 8 bases and J dropped 7 bases, with 19 bases sitting between them. CDR1 MNHEY and CDR2 SVGAGI come from the germline V gene. The CDR3 runs 14 residues. CDR3 in DNA: TGTGCCAGCGGAACGCCACTGAGGGCCAATACGCAGTATTTT. This encodes CASGTPLRANTQYF.

The V gene is TRBV11-2, the J gene TRBJ2-1, with D possibly TRBD2 on 5 matching bases. Trimming took off 11 bases at V and 0 bases at J, with 14 bases between the two ends. The CDR3 consists of 14 residues. Per germline, CDR1 SGHAT and CDR2 FQNNGV. The CDR3 sequence is CAGGVGASYNEQFF. The CDR3 nucleotides are TGTGCCGGCGGCGTGGGAGCCTCCTACAATGAGCAGTTCTTC. Filled out from reference TRBV11-2 and TRBJ2-1, the complete variable domain reads EAGVAQSPRYKIIEKRQSVAFWCNPISGHATLYWYQQILGQGPKLLIQFQNNGVVDDSQLPKDRFSAERLKGVDSTLKIQPAKLEDSAVYLCAGGVGASYNEQFFGPGTRLTVL.

The V gene is TRBV5-1, the J gene TRBJ2-2, with TRBD1 matching over 8 bases. The germline gives CDR1 SGHRS, CDR2 YFSETQ. The V gene end was trimmed by 2 bases and the J gene end by 5 bases; junction bases not matched to a gene: 8. CDR3 length: 16 amino acids. The CDR3 sequence is CASSLGGQGRTGELFF. CDR3 DNA sequence: TGCGCCAGCAGCTTAGGCGGACAGGGTCGAACCGGGGAGCTGTTTTTT.